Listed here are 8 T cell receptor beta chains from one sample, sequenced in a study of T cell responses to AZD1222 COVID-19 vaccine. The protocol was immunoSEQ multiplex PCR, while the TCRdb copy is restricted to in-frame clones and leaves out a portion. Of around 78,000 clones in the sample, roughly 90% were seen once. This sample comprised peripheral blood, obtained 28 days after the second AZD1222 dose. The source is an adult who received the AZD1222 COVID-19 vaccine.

The CDR3 protein is CASSLGRGWHYGYTF. The CDR3 DNA reads as TGCGCCAGCAGCTTGGGCCGAGGATGGCACTATGGCTACACCTTC. The gene calls are TRBV5-1 and TRBJ1-2; no clear D. The CDR3 consists of 15 residues. V lost 0 bases, J lost 3 bases, and 12 bases lay in between. Germline CDR1 reads SGHRS; CDR2 reads YFSETQ.

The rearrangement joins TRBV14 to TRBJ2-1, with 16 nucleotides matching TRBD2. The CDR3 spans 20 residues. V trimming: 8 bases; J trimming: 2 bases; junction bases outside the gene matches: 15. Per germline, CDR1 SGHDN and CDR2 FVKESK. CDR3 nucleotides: TGTGCCAGCTTAGACGACCCGGGACTAGCGGGGGGGCTGCCCTACAATGAGCAGTTCTTC. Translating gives CASLDDPGLAGGLPYNEQFF. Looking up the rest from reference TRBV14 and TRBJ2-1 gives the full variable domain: EAGVTQFPSHSVIEKGQTVTLRCDPISGHDNLYWYRRVMGKEIKFLLHFVKESKQDESGMPNNRFLAERTGGTYSTLKVQPAELEDSGVYFCASLDDPGLAGGLPYNEQFFGPGTRLTVL.

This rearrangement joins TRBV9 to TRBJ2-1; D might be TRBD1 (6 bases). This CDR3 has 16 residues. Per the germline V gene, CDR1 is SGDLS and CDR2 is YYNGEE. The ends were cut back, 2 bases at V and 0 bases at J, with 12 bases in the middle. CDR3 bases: TGTGCCAGCAGCGTTTGGGACACCACCTCCTACAATGAGCAGTTCTTC. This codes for CASSVWDTTSYNEQFF.

This chain's CDR3 is CASSVWGSGAYNEQFF. The CDR3 coding sequence is TGTGCCAGCAGCGTATGGGGTAGCGGGGCGTACAATGAGCAGTTCTTC. The rearrangement joins TRBV9 to TRBJ2-1; TRBD2 agrees at 8 bases. CDR3 length: 16 residues. The J segment lost 4 bases and the V segment lost 1 base, leaving 7 bases of the junction unmatched. Germline V gene lookup returns CDR1 SGDLS and CDR2 YYNGEE.

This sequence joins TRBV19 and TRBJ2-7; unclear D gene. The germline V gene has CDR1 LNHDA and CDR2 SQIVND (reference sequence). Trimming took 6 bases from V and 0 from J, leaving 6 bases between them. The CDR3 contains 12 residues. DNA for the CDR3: TGTGCCAGTAGGGGCGTCTCCTACGAGCAGTACTTC. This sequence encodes CASRGVSYEQYF.

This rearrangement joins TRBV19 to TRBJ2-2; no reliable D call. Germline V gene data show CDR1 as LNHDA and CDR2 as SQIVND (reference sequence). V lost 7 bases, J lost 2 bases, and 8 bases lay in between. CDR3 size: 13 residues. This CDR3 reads CASNPYNTGELFF. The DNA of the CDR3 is TGTGCCAGTAACCCATACAACACCGGGGAGCTGTTTTTT.

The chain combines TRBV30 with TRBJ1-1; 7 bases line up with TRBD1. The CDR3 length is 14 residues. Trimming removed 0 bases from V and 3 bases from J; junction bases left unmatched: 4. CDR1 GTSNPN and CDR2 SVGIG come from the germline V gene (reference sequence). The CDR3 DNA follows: TGTGCCTGGAGTGTACGACAGGGATACACTGAAGCTTTCTTT. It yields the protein CAWSVRQGYTEAFF.

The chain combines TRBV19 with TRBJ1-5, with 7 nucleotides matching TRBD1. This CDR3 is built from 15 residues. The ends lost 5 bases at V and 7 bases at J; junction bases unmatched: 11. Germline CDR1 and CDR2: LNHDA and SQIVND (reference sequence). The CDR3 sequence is CASSLRGQEPQPQHF. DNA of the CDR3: TGTGCCAGTAGTCTCAGAGGACAGGAACCCCAGCCCCAGCATTTT.